Given below is one T cell receptor beta chain in context. Its matching antigen is unknown. Unique molecular identifiers were present on cDNA, and template switching added a universal primer site. MiXCR, run by TCRdb on the 5' RACE reads, gives a single entry per CDR3 protein. Among around 470,000 distinct CDR3 sequences listed, 14% were seen once. The sample comes from a study of identical twins. General study points: Zero-insertion findings could be partly confounded by invariant cells (MAIT and iNKT cells). Low generation probability was overrepresented in out-of-frame alpha sequences shared by twins.

These same records also appear under a second study, on yellow fever vaccine responses in identical twins. Per that paper: A vaccine T cell response that seemed partly convergent and partly personalized was reported in twins.

Sample: CD4+ T cells sorted from blood. The sequence was collected from a woman aged 18-29 years in good health.

CDR3 coding DNA: TGTGCCAGCTCACAGATCCCAGGTCCCGCCTCCTACGAGCAGTACTTC. This gives the protein CASSQIPGPASYEQYF. This chain uses TRBV18 with TRBJ2-7, with D unresolved. Trimming shortened V by 4 bases and J by 0 bases, and 16 bases separated the two germline ends. Germline V CDR1 and CDR2: KGHSH, LQKENI. This CDR3 is built from 16 residues.